This TCR beta chain is drawn from a study of T cells in Graves' hyperthyroidism and ophthalmopathy. Study outcomes and limitations: In validation, the model predicted ophthalmopathy. These predictions came a median approximately 6.5 months before onset.

In the case of this clonotype: Its antigen is still unknown.

TCR beta CDR3 regions were amplified from RNA transcripts. RT-PCR in the first round (using the HTBI primer set) targeted the TCR CDR3. TCRdb re-called the multiplex PCR reads through MiXCR, storing one row per CDR3 protein. The table records roughly 650,000 distinct CDR3 sequences, about 16% of them present only once. The V segment lost 5 bases and the J segment 2 bases; nucleotides outside the gene matches: 10. CDR3 length equals 18 residues. Germline V gives CDR1 LNHNV, CDR2 YYDKDF (reference sequence). The chain joins TRBV15 to TRBJ1-5; 12 nucleotides match TRBD1. The origin of this receptor is a woman aged 40 to 50 with Graves' ophthalmopathy. The specimen was blood. The CDR3 is CATSARDRGLAGNQPQHF. The CDR3, as DNA: TGTGCCACCAGCGCCCGGGACAGGGGGCTGGCGGGCAATCAGCCCCAGCATTTT.